A single sample is the source of the 21 T cell receptor beta chains below, sequenced in a study of identical twins. MiXCR was run by TCRdb on the 5' RACE reads, yielding one entry per CDR3 protein. The table lists 450,000 or so distinct CDR3 sequences, 11% to 15% of them singletons, with around 0.52% in the top ten. These same records also appear under a second study, on yellow fever vaccine responses in identical twins.

The source material was CD4+ T cells sorted from blood. These receptor sequences come from a woman younger than 35 in good health.

The rearrangement links TRBV11-3 to TRBJ2-1; D ambiguous. This CDR3 is 17 amino acids long. CDR1 and CDR2 from the germline V gene are SGHNT and YENEEA. V was clipped by 2 bases and J by 0 bases, with 14 bases between them. The CDR3 is CASSLFPPSSSYNEQFF. CDR3 sequence (DNA): TGTGCCAGCAGCTTATTCCCACCTAGTAGCTCCTACAATGAGCAGTTCTTC.

The chain has TRBV28 and TRBJ2-5, with D possibly matching TRBD1 (6 bases). V lost 3 bases and J 5 bases, leaving 19 bases between the germline ends. From germline, CDR1 is MDHEN and CDR2 SYDVKM. CDR3 size: 16 residues. The CDR3 DNA is TGTGCCAGCAGTTTGGCTACCGGGACAAAAAGGGAGACCCAGTACTTC. This codes for CASSLATGTKRETQYF.

The sample holds a few counts of this clonotype. This chain links TRBV12-3 or TRBV12-4 with TRBJ2-7; D gene ambiguous. Between the trimmed V and J ends, which lost 2 bases and 2 bases, there was a span of 10 bases. CDR3 length: 14 residues. CDR3 loop: CASSLLGFAYEQYF. The DNA of the CDR3 is TGTGCCAGCAGTTTATTGGGCTTTGCCTACGAGCAGTACTTC.

The CDR3 nucleotides are TGTGCCAGCAGCTTAGGCCCCGCGGCTAGCGGCCTCCGGGGGGTCACCGGGGAGCTGTTTTTT. Its translation: CASSLGPAASGLRGVTGELFF. The chain employs TRBV11-1 and TRBJ2-2; 7 positions match TRBD2. This CDR3 contains 21 residues. Germline V gives CDR1 SGHAT, CDR2 FQDESV (reference sequence). J gave up 4 bases and V 1 base, and 21 bases lay outside the gene matches.

This clonotype was observed a handful of times. This chain links TRBV15 with TRBJ2-3; D call uncertain. There are 15 residues in the CDR3. Germline V gene sequence: CDR1 LNHNV, CDR2 YYDKDF (reference sequence). V shed 3 bases and J shed 0 bases, with 10 bases lying between them. The chain's CDR3 is CATSREDFSTDTQYF. The CDR3 DNA is TGTGCCACCAGCAGGGAAGACTTTAGCACAGATACGCAGTATTTT.

This clonotype occurred a few times. This chain uses TRBV6-2 or TRBV6-3 with TRBJ2-7; 9 bases agree with TRBD1. CDR1 is MNHEY, CDR2 SVGEGT, per germline. Germline trimming cut 6 bases from V and 3 bases from J; bases unmatched to any gene: 9. The CDR3 consists of 15 residues. CDR3 sequence reads: CASRAPGQGRYEQYF. CDR3 DNA: TGTGCCAGCAGAGCTCCGGGACAGGGCCGCTACGAGCAGTACTTC.

The chain is built from TRBV28 and TRBJ2-7; D is undetermined. The CDR3 totals 13 residues. Germline V gene lookup returns CDR1 MDHEN and CDR2 SYDVKM. Between the trimmed V and J ends, which lost 8 bases and 0 bases, there was a span of 11 bases. CDR3 nucleotides: TGTGCCAGCCAAAAGACGGTCTCCTACGAGCAGTACTTC. It codes for CASQKTVSYEQYF.

This clonotype appeared a few times. The chain employs TRBV28 and TRBJ1-4; D gene unclear. Germline V lookup: CDR1 MDHEN, CDR2 SYDVKM. The CDR3 loop spans 14 amino acids. V lost 3 bases, J lost 0 bases, and 5 bases lay in between. CDR3 in DNA: TGTGCCAGCAGTTTCGGGACAACTAATGAAAAACTGTTTTTT. Residues: CASSFGTTNEKLFF.

This clonotype was seen only a few times. The chain joins TRBV30 to TRBJ2-4; a weak D match, TRBD1 (6 bases). Trimming took 0 bases from V and 1 from J, leaving 10 bases between them. CDR3 length: 15 amino acids. Germline V gives CDR1 GTSNPN, CDR2 SVGIG (reference sequence). CDR3 DNA sequence: TGTGCCTGGAGTGTAGGGGGATATGCCAAAAACATTCAGTACTTC. Protein product: CAWSVGGYAKNIQYF. Drawing the rest from reference TRBV30 and TRBJ2-4, the complete variable domain is SQTIHQWPATLVQPVGSPLSLECTVEGTSNPNLYWYRQAAGRGLQLLFYSVGIGQISSEVPQNLSASRPQDRQFILSSKKLLLSDSGFYLCAWSVGGYAKNIQYFGAGTRLSVL.

The chain uses TRBV3-1 and TRBJ2-1, with 9 positions matching TRBD2. The CDR3 consists of 15 residues. The V gene end was trimmed by 5 bases and the J gene end by 10 bases; junction bases not matched to a gene: 12. CDR1 is LGHDT and CDR2 is YNNKEL in the germline V gene (reference sequence). The CDR3 DNA follows: TGTGCCAGCAGCTTAGCATTAGCGGGAGTGGGCGAGCAGTTCTTC. This sequence encodes CASSLALAGVGEQFF.

V and J are TRBV12-3 or TRBV12-4 and TRBJ1-1; D possibly corresponds to TRBD1 (5 bases). V shed 6 bases and J shed 0 bases, with 11 bases lying between them. This CDR3 is 14 amino acids long. The CDR3 DNA is TGTGCCAGCAGCCCGGGGGTGCTGAACACTGAAGCTTTCTTT. It is translated as CASSPGVLNTEAFF.

The chain is built from TRBV5-1 and TRBJ2-3, with a tentative D call TRBD2 (6 bases). The germline gives CDR1 SGHRS, CDR2 YFSETQ. The CDR3 has 14 amino acids. The V end was cut by 2 bases, the J end by 2 bases, with 9 bases between. The CDR3, as DNA: TGCGCCAGCAGCTTTGGCGGGGCCACAGATACGCAGTATTTT. It codes for CASSFGGATDTQYF. The variable domain in full, with the rest retrieved from reference TRBV5-1 and TRBJ2-3, is KAGVTQTPRYLIKTRGQQVTLSCSPISGHRSVSWYQQTPGQGLQFLFEYFSETQRNKGNFPGRFSGRQFSNSRSEMNVSTLELGDSALYLCASSFGGATDTQYFGPGTRLTVL.

The rearrangement uses TRBV11-2 and TRBJ2-3, with D maybe TRBD2 (7 bases). The V gene's germline CDR1 is SGHAT and CDR2 FQNNGV. The V end was cut by 2 bases, the J end by 2 bases, with 14 bases between. The CDR3 spans 16 residues. CDR3: CASSLRGAGHTDTQYF. The DNA of the CDR3 is TGTGCCAGCAGCTTAAGAGGAGCGGGACACACAGATACGCAGTATTTT.

Ten or more counts support this clonotype. The genes are TRBV20-1 and TRBJ2-2, with D possibly called TRBD1 or TRBD2 (6 bases each). The CDR3 sequence is 15 residues long. CDR1 is DFQATT and CDR2 is SNEGSKA in the germline V gene (reference sequence). V was shortened by 0 bases and J by 5 bases, with 13 bases between the two germline ends. In DNA, the CDR3 is TGCAGTGCTAGAGATCAACAGGGAGGAACCGGGGAGCTGTTTTTT. Its protein is CSARDQQGGTGELFF.

V is TRBV20-1 and J is TRBJ2-7; 10 bases match TRBD2. The V gene end was trimmed by 0 bases and the J gene end by 1 base; junction bases not matched to a gene: 6. This CDR3 has 16 residues. CDR1 is DFQATT and CDR2 is SNEGSKA in the germline V gene (reference sequence). As DNA, the CDR3 is TGCAGTGCTAGAGATTGGTCTAGCGGGAGTTCCTACGAGCAGTACTTC. Amino acid sequence: CSARDWSSGSSYEQYF.

This chain connects TRBV5-1 to TRBJ2-3, with a weak D call TRBD2 (6 bases). This CDR3 has 14 amino acids. Trimming cost V 5 bases and J 4 bases, with 14 bases left between them. Germline lookup yields CDR1 SGHRS and CDR2 YFSETQ. DNA for the CDR3: TGCGCCAGCAGGTGGCTAGGGGAGGCAGATACGCAGTATTTT. Translating it yields CASRWLGEADTQYF.

This clonotype came up a few times. The chain couples TRBV20-1 to TRBJ2-7; 9 bases line up with TRBD1. The ends lost 0 bases at V and 4 bases at J; junction bases unmatched: 7. Per germline, CDR1 DFQATT and CDR2 SNEGSKA (reference sequence). The CDR3 spans 15 residues. CDR3 region: CSARDPGQGSYEQYF. CDR3 coding DNA: TGCAGTGCTAGAGACCCGGGACAGGGTAGTTACGAGCAGTACTTC.

This clonotype was detected only a few times. The gene calls are TRBV21-1 and TRBJ1-1. TRBV21-1 is noted as a pseudogene. This CDR3 region has 15 residues. CDR3 nucleotides: TGTGCCAGCAACAAAGAGGAGGGCATGAACACTGAAGCTTTCTTT. Its translation: CASNKEEGMNTEAFF.

The sample holds many counts of this clonotype. The J gene is TRBJ2-7, the V gene TRBV20-1; 10 positions match TRBD2. Germline assignment: CDR1 DFQATT and CDR2 SNEGSKA (reference sequence). V shed 6 bases and J 2 bases; nucleotides not matched to a gene: 10. The CDR3 loop spans 15 amino acids. The CDR3 loop is CSADPGTSATYEQYF. DNA of the CDR3: TGCAGTGCGGATCCCGGGACTAGCGCGACCTACGAGCAGTACTTC.

This clonotype was seen a few times. The chain has TRBV6-1 and TRBJ2-1, with no clear D. Per the germline V gene, CDR1 is MNHNS and CDR2 is SASEGT. Trimming pared 0 bases from V and 0 bases from J, leaving 3 bases between. This CDR3 has 14 residues. The CDR3 reads CASSEALSYNEQFF. Written as DNA, the CDR3 is TGTGCCAGCAGTGAAGCGCTCTCCTACAATGAGCAGTTCTTC.

This clonotype was recorded many times. V and J are TRBV12-3 or TRBV12-4 and TRBJ2-7; TRBD1 agrees at 7 bases. This CDR3 has 14 residues. V was pared by 6 bases and J by 0 bases, with 5 bases of the junction left unmatched. This CDR3 is CASRGQINSYEQYF. For the CDR3, the DNA is TGTGCCAGCAGGGGACAGATTAACTCCTACGAGCAGTACTTC.